Sequencing of this T cell receptor beta chain was carried out in a study of blood T cell repertoires in COVID-19. Study summary: Acute and convalescent COVID-19 specimens originated in the United States, Italy and Spain. PBMCs, B-cell-depleted T cells, or T cells were the source of the cDNA or gDNA that made up the material.

The CDR3 extends over 15 amino acids. CDR1 and CDR2 (germline): MNHEY, SMNVEV (reference sequence). The germline V and J ends were trimmed by 3 bases and 1 base, with 10 bases remaining between them. Clones were read by immunoSEQ multiplex PCR, and TCRdb kept only the in-frame ones, dropping some. The sample contains 64,000 or so clones, under 80% of which appear only once. This chain uses TRBV27 with TRBJ2-1, with D maybe TRBD2 (5 bases). The source material was peripheral blood. The TCR originated in a human donor in a cohort sampled during active COVID-19. The CDR3 loop is CASSFLRGSYNEQFF. CDR3 bases: TGTGCCAGCAGTTTTCTCCGGGGATCCTACAATGAGCAGTTCTTC.